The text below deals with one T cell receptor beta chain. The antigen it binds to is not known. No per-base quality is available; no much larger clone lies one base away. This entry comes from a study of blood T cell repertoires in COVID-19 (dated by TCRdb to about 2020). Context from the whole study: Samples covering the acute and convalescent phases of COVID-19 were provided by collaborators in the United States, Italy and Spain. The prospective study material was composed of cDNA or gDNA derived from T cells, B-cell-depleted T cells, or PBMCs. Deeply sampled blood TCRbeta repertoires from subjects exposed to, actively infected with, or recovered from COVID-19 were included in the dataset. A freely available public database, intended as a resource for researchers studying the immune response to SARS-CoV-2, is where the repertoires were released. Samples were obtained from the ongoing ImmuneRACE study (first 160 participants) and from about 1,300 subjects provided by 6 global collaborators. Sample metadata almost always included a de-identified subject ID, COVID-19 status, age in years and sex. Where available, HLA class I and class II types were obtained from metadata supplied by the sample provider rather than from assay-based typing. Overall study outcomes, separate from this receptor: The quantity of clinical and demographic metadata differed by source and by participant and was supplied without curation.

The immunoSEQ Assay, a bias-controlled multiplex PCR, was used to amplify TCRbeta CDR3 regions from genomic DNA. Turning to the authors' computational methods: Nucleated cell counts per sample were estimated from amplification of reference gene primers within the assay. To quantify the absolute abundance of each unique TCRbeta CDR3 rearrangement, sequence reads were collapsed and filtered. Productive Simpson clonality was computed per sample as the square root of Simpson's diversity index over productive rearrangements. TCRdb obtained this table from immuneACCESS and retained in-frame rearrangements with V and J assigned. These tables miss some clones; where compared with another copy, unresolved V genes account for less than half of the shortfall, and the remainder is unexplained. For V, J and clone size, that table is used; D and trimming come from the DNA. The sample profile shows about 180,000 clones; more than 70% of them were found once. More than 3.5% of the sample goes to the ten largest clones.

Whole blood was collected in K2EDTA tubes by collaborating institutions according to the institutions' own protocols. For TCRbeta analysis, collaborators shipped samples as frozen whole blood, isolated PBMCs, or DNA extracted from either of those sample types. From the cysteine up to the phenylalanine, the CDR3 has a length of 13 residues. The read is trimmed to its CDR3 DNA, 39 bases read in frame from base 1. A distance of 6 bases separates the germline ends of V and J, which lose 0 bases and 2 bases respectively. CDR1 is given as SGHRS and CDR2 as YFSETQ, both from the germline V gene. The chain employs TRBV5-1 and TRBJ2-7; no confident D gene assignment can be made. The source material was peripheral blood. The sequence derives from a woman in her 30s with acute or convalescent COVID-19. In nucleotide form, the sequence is TGCGCCAGCAGCTTGGACCGAGCCTACGAGCAGTACTTC. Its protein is CASSLDRAYEQYF.